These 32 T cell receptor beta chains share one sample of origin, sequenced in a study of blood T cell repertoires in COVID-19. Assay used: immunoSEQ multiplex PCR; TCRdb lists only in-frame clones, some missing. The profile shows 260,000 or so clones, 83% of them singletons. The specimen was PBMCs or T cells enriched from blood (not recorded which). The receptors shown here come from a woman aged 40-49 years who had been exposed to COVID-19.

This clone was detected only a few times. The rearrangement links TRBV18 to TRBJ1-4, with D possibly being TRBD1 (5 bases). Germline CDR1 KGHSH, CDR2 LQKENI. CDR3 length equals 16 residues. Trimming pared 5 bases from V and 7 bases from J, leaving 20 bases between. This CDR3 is CASSSNPTGLSEKLFF. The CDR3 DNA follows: TGTGCCAGCTCATCTAATCCTACAGGTTTGAGTGAAAAACTGTTTTTT.

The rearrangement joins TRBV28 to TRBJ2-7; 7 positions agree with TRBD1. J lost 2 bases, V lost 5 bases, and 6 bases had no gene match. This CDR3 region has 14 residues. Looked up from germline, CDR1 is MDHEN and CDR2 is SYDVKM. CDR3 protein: CASSTRDRPYEQYF. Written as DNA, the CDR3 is TGTGCCAGCAGTACCCGGGACAGACCCTACGAGCAGTACTTC.

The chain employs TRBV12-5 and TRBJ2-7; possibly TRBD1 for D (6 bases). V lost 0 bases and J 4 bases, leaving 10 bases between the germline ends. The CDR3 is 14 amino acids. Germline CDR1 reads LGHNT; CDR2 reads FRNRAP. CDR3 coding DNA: TGTGCTAGTGGTTTGGTAGACAGGCCTTACGAGCAGTACTTC. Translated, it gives CASGLVDRPYEQYF.

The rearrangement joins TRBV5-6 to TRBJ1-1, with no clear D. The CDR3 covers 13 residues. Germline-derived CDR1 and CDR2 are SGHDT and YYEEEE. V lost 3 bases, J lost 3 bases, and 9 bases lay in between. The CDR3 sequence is CASSSGSYTEAFF. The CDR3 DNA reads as TGTGCCAGCAGCTCCGGTTCCTACACTGAAGCTTTCTTT.

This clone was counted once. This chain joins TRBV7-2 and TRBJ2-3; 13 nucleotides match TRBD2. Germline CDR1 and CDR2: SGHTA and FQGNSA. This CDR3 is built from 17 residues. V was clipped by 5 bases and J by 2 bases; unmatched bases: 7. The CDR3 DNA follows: TGTGCCAGCAGCCACAGACTAGCGGGGGGCCTCACAGATACGCAGTATTTT. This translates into CASSHRLAGGLTDTQYF.

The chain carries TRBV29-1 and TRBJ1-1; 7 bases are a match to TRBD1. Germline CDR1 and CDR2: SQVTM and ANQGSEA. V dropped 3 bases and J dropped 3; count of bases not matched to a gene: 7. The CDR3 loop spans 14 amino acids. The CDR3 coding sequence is TGCAGCGTTGATTCCGGACAGGACTACACTGAAGCTTTCTTT. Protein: CSVDSGQDYTEAFF.

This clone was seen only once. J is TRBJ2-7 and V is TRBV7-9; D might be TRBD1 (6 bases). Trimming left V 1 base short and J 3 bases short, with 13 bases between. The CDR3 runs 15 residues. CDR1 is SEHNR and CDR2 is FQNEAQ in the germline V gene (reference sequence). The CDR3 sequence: CASSLDSDSDYEQYF. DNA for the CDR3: TGTGCCAGCAGCTTAGACTCGGACAGCGACTACGAGCAGTACTTC.

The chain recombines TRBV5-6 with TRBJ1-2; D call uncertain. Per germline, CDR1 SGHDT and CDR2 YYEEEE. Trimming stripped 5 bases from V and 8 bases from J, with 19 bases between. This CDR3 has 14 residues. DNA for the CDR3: TGTGCCAGCAGTCTACCGGCCGGGTCTAGGGGCTACACCTTC. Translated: CASSLPAGSRGYTF.

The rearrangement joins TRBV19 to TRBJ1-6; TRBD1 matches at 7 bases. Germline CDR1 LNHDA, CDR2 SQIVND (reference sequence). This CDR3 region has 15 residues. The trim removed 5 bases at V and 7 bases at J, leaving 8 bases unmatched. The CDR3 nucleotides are TGTGCCAGTAGTGGCTGGACAGGAGTAAATTCACCCCTCCACTTT. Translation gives CASSGWTGVNSPLHF.

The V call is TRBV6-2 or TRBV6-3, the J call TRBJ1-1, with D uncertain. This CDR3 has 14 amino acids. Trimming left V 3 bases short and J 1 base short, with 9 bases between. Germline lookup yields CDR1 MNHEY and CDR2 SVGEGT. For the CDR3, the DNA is TGTGCCAGCAGTTATCCCGGGAAGAACACTGAAGCTTTCTTT. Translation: CASSYPGKNTEAFF.

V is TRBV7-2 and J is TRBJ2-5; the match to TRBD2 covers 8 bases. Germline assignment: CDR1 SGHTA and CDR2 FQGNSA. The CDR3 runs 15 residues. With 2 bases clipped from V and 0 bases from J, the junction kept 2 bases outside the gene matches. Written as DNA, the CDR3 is TGTGCCAGCAGCTTAATAGCGGGGAACCAAGAGACCCAGTACTTC. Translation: CASSLIAGNQETQYF. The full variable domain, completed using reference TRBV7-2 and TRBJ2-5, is GAGVSQSPSNKVTEKGKDVELRCDPISGHTALYWYRQSLGQGLEFLIYFQGNSAPDKSGLPSDRFSAERTGGSVSTLTIQRTQQEDSAVYLCASSLIAGNQETQYFGPGTRLLVL.

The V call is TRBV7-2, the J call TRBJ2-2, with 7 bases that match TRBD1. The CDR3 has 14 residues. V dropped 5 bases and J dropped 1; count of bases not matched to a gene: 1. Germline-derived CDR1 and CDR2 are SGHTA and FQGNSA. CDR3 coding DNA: TGTGCCAGCAGCCGGACAGGGAACACCGGGGAGCTGTTTTTT. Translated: CASSRTGNTGELFF.

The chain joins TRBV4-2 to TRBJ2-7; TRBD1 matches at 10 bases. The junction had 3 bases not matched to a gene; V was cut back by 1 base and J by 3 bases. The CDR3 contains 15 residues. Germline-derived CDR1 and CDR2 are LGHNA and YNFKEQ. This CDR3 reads CASSQVGQGVYEQYF. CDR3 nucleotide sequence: TGTGCCAGCAGCCAAGTAGGACAGGGGGTCTACGAGCAGTACTTC.

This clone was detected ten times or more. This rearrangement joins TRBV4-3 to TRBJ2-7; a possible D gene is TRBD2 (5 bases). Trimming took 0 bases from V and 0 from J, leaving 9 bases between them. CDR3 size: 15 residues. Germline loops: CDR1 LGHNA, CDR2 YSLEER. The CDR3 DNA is TGCGCCAGCAGCCAAGAAGAGGGTAGCTCCTACGAGCAGTACTTC. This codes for CASSQEEGSSYEQYF.

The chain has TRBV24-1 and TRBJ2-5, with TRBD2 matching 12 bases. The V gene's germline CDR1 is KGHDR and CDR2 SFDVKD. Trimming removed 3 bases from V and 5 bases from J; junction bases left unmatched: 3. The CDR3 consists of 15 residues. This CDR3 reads CATSDPGTSGETQYF. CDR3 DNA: TGTGCCACCAGTGATCCCGGGACTAGCGGGGAGACCCAGTACTTC.

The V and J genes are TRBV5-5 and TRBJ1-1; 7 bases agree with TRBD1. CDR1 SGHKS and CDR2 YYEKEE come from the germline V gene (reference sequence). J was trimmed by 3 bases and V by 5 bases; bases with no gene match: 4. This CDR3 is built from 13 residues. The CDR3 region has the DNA TGTGCCAGCAGGATCCAGGGGGACACTGAAGCTTTCTTT. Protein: CASRIQGDTEAFF.

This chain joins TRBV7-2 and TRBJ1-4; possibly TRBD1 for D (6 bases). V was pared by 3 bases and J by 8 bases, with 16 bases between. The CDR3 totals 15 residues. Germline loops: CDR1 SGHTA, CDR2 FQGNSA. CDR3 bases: TGTGCCAGCAGCTTTCTTAGGGGGAAGGGCGAAAAACTGTTTTTT. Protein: CASSFLRGKGEKLFF.

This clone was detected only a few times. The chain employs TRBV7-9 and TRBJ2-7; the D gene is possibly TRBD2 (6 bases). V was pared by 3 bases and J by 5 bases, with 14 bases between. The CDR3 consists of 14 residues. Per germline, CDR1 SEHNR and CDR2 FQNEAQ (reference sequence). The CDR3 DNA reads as TGTGCCAGCAGCTTTGGGTCTTCGGGGGACGAGCAGTACTTC. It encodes CASSFGSSGDEQYF.

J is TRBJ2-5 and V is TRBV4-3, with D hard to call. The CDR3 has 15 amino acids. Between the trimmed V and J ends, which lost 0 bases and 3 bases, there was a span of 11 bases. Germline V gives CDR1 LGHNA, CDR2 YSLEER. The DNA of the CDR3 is TGCGCCAGCAGCCAAGAAATAAACGAGGAAGAGACCCAGTACTTC. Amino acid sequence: CASSQEINEEETQYF.

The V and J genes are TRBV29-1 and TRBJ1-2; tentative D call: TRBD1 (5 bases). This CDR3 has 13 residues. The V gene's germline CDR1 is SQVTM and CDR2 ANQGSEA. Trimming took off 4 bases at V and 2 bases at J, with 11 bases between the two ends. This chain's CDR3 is CSVGGPENYGYTF. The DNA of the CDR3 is TGCAGCGTTGGGGGCCCCGAAAACTATGGCTACACCTTC.

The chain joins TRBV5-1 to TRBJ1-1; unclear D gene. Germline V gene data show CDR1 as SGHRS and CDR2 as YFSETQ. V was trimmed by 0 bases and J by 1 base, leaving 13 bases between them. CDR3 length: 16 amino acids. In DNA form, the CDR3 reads TGCGCCAGCAGCTTGGCTGCGGTACGGGGGAACACTGAAGCTTTCTTT. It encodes CASSLAAVRGNTEAFF.

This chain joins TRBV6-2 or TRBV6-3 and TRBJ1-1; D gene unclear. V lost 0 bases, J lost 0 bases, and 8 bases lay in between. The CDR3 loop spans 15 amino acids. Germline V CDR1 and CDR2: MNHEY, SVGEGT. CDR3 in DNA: TGTGCCAGCAGTTACTCAACCACAGTGAACACTGAAGCTTTCTTT. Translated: CASSYSTTVNTEAFF.

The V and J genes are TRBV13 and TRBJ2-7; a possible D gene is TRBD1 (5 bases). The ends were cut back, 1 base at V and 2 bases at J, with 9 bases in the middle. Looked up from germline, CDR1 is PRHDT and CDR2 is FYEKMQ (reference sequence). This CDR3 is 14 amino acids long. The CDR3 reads CASSLESGTYEQYF. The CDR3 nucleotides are TGTGCCAGCAGCTTAGAGTCAGGGACCTACGAGCAGTACTTC.

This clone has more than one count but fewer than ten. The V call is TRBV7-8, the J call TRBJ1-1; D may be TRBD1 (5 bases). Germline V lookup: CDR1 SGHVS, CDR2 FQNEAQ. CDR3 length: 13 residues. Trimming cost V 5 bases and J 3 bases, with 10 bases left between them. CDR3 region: CASSRGAHTEAFF. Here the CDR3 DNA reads TGTGCCAGCAGCCGAGGGGCCCACACTGAAGCTTTCTTT.

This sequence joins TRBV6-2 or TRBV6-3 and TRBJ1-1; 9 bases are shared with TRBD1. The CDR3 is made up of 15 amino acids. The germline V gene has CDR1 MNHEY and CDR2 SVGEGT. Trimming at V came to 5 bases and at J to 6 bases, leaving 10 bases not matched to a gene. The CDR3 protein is CASSHKQGASSEAFF. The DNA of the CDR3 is TGTGCCAGCAGTCACAAACAGGGGGCCTCCTCTGAAGCTTTCTTT.

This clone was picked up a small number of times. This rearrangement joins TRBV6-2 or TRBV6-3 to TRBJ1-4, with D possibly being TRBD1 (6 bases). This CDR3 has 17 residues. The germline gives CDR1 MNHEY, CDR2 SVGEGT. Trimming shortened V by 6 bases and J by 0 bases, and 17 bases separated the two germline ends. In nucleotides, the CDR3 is TGTGCCAGCAGCCAACGGACAGCAGTTGCAACTAATGAAAAACTGTTTTTT. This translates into CASSQRTAVATNEKLFF.

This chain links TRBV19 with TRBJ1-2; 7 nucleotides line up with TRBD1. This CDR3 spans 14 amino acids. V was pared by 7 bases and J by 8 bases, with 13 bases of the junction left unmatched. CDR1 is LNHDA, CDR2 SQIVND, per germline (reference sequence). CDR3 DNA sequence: TGTGCCAGTACCCGAGACAGGGTACTAAGCGGCTACACCTTC. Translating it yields CASTRDRVLSGYTF.

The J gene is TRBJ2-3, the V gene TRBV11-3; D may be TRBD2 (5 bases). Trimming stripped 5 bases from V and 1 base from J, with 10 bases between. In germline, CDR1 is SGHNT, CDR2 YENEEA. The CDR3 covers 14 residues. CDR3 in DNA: TGTGCCAGCAGCCTCGGACTCGGCACAGATACGCAGTATTTT. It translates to CASSLGLGTDTQYF.

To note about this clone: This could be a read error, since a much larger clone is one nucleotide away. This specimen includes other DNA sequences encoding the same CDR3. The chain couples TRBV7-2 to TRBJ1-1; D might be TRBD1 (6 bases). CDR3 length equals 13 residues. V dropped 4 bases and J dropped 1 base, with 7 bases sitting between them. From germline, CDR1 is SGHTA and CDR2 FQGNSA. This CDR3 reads CASSSGQNTEAFF. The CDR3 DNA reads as TGTGCCAGCAGCTCGGGACAGAACACTGAAGCTTTCTTT.

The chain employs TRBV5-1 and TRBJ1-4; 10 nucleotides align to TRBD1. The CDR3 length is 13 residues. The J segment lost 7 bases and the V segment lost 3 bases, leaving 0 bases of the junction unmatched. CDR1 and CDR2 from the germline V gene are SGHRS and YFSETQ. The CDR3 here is CASSWTGGEKLFF. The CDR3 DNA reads TGCGCCAGCAGCTGGACAGGGGGTGAAAAACTGTTTTTT.

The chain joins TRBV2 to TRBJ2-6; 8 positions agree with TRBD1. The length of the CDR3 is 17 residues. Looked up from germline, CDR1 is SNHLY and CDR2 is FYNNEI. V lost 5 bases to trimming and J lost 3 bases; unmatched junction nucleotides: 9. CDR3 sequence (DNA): TGTGCCAGCAGTCCGGGTCAGGGGGCCGGTGGGGCCAACGTCCTGACTTTC. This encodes CASSPGQGAGGANVLTF.

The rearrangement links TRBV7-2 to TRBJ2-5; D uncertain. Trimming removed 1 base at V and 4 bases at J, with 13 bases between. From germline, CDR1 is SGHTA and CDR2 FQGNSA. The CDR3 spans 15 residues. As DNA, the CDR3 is TGTGCCAGCAGCTTAGTAGCAGCGCTACGAGAGACCCAGTACTTC. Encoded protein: CASSLVAALRETQYF.